These T cell receptor beta chains were read from a single sample in a study of T cell responses to AZD1222 COVID-19 vaccine. The method was immunoSEQ multiplex PCR; TCRdb's version includes in-frame clones alone and lacks a portion of them. The sample lists 150,000 to 200,000 clones; roughly 90% were seen once. The sample in question was peripheral blood, obtained on day 0 of AZD1222 vaccination. Source of these receptors: an adult in good health. Each CDR3 is given with its conserved first and last residue. The D gene is left open where the match is weak. Clone size is not always given. Where it is, it says once, few, many or a class for expanded clones.

TGTGCCAGCAGCCAAGGGGAGGGGGTAGGAAACATTCAGTACTTC | CASSQGEGVGNIQYF | TRBJ2-4 | TRBV3-1/TRBV3-2 | - | -
TGTGCCTGGGTTGAGTACGGGGGAAACTATGGCTACACCTTC | CAWVEYGGNYGYTF | TRBJ1-2 | TRBV30 | - | -
TGTGCCAGCAGTGACAGGGGGCTTACTTATGAAAAACTGTTTTTT | CASSDRGLTYEKLFF | TRBJ1-4 | TRBV2 | - | TRBD1
TGTGCCAGCAGCCCGACAGGGGGCAGCACCGGGGAGCTGTTTTTT | CASSPTGGSTGELFF | TRBJ2-2 | TRBV11-2 | - | TRBD1
TGTGCCAGCAGCCCCTCGGGGGGTAAAAATGAAAAACTGTTTTTT | CASSPSGGKNEKLFF | TRBJ1-4 | TRBV9 | once | -
TGTGCCAGCAGCTTAGGTCTCAACGAGCAGTACTTC | CASSLGLNEQYF | TRBJ2-7 | TRBV7-9 | - | -
TGTGCCACCAGCAGAGATCCCCTGCGCAGCATATATTTT | CATSRDPLRSIYF | TRBJ1-3 | TRBV15 | - | -
TGTGCCAGCAGCCCCCTTAGGGGGATGTGGGCAGATACGCAGTATTTT | CASSPLRGMWADTQYF | TRBJ2-3 | TRBV5-6 | once | -
TGTGCCAGCAGCTCCGACATTTTGGGCACTGAAGCTTTCTTT | CASSSDILGTEAFF | TRBJ1-1 | TRBV7-9 | once | -
TGTGCCAGCAGCTGGGTCCCCGGGACTAGCGGGAGGGGGGCCAATGAGCAGTTCTTC | CASSWVPGTSGRGANEQFF | TRBJ2-1 | TRBV7-8 | - | TRBD2
TGTGCCATCAGTATAGGAATGAACACTGAAGCTTTCTTT | CAISIGMNTEAFF | TRBJ1-1 | TRBV10-3 | - | -
TGTGCCAGCAGCCTTCGGGAGGGAGGAAACAATGAGCAGTTCTTC | CASSLREGGNNEQFF | TRBJ2-1 | TRBV3-1/TRBV3-2 | - | TRBD2
TGTGCCAGCAGTTTAGGTGGGGGCCTCAATCAGCCCCAGCATTTT | CASSLGGGLNQPQHF | TRBJ1-5 | TRBV28 | - | -
TGCGCCAGCAGCCAAGGGACGGTTACCTACGAGCAGTACTTC | CASSQGTVTYEQYF | TRBJ2-7 | TRBV4-1 | - | -
TGCGCCAGCAGCACCGGGGACAGAGATACGCAGTATTTT | CASSTGDRDTQYF | TRBJ2-3 | TRBV5-1 | - | TRBD1
TGTGCCAGCAGTTACTCGGGCCACCCGGAACGCAATCAGCCCCAGCATTTT | CASSYSGHPERNQPQHF | TRBJ1-5 | TRBV6-2/TRBV6-3 | - | -
TGTGCCAGCAGTGAGGGTTCCAGCAGAAATCAGCCCCAGCATTTT | CASSEGSSRNQPQHF | TRBJ1-5 | TRBV6-1 | - | -
TGTGCCAGCTCTCAGGGAGACTCCTACGAGCAGTACTTC | CASSQGDSYEQYF | TRBJ2-7 | TRBV18 | once | -
TGTGCCAGCAGTTGGGAGGAGGCTCCCCATGAGCAGTTCTTC | CASSWEEAPHEQFF | TRBJ2-1 | TRBV27 | - | -
TGTGCCATCAATCGACAGGGAAACACTGAAGCTTTCTTT | CAINRQGNTEAFF | TRBJ1-1 | TRBV10-3 | - | TRBD1